The 26 T cell receptor beta chains in this list originate from one sample, sequenced in a study of shared clonotypes between healthy human individuals. The data were produced by immunoSEQ multiplex PCR, yet TCRdb's version contains in-frame clones alone and is incomplete. This sample yields 2 million to 3 million clones, of which more than 85% are seen a single time; roughly 0.39% belongs to the top ten. The sequenced material came from naive CD4+ T cells from PBMCs. Subset in this sample: CD45RA+ positively selected. The receptor source for this set is a man between 18 and 35 years old in good health. Some clones in this sample may be carry-over from other donors' samples.

About this clone: Other DNA sequences in this specimen translate into the identical CDR3. J is TRBJ2-7 and V is TRBV2, with D unclear. Germline CDR1 and CDR2: SNHLY and FYNNEI. V lost 7 bases and J lost 3, with 7 bases in between. The CDR3 totals 11 residues. CDR3 in DNA: TGTGCCAGCATTCGAGACTACGAGCAGTACTTC. Its protein is CASIRDYEQYF.

The chain combines TRBV7-9 with TRBJ1-3; D uncertain. The germline V gene has CDR1 SEHNR and CDR2 FQNEAQ (reference sequence). Trimming cost V 6 bases and J 2 bases, with 8 bases left between them. The CDR3 covers 13 residues. Written as DNA, the CDR3 is TGTGCCAGCAGAACGGCTCCTGGAAACACCATATATTTT. Translating it yields CASRTAPGNTIYF.

The count of this clone is one. The chain is built from TRBV7-7 and TRBJ2-3, with D perhaps matching TRBD1 or TRBD2 (5 bases each). Germline CDR1 reads SSHAT; CDR2 reads FNYEAQ (reference sequence). The CDR3 has 15 residues. Trimming took off 1 base at V and 1 base at J, with 9 bases between the two ends. The CDR3 region is CASSLGQGRTDTQYF. The CDR3 DNA sequence: TGTGCCAGCAGCTTAGGGCAGGGACGCACAGATACGCAGTATTTT.

This clone was observed a few times. This chain links TRBV19 with TRBJ1-4, with 11 bases lining up with TRBD1. The CDR3 has 16 amino acids. The J segment lost 3 bases and the V segment lost 4 bases, leaving 4 bases of the junction unmatched. Germline lookup yields CDR1 LNHDA and CDR2 SQIVND (reference sequence). The CDR3 sequence: CASSTGQGAPNEKLFF. DNA for the CDR3: TGTGCCAGTAGTACCGGACAGGGGGCTCCTAATGAAAAACTGTTTTTT.

Remarks on this clone: Other DNA sequences within the sample encode an identical CDR3. CDR3 region: CASSLAGDNTGELFF. CDR3 DNA sequence: TGCGCCAGCAGCTTGGCGGGAGATAACACCGGGGAGCTGTTTTTT. The chain uses TRBV5-1 and TRBJ2-2; D may be TRBD2 (6 bases). The CDR3 is 15 residues long. Germline-derived CDR1 and CDR2 are SGHRS and YFSETQ. The germline V and J ends were trimmed by 0 bases and 2 bases, with 8 bases remaining between them.

This chain's CDR3 is CATLNPGGANIQYF. CDR3 DNA: TGTGCCACCCTCAACCCGGGGGGCGCAAACATTCAGTACTTC. V gene TRBV6-6 combines with J gene TRBJ2-4, with D maybe TRBD2 (7 bases). The CDR3 runs 14 residues. Germline V gives CDR1 MNHNY, CDR2 SVGAGI (reference sequence). With 10 bases removed from V and 6 bases from J, the gap between germline ends came to 19 bases.

For the CDR3, the DNA is TGTGCCAGCAGCCTCGGGGGCCAAGATACGCAGTATTTT. Translating gives CASSLGGQDTQYF. This chain joins TRBV11-3 and TRBJ2-3; D could derive from TRBD1 or TRBD2 (6 bases each). Germline V lookup: CDR1 SGHNT, CDR2 YENEEA. V was shortened by 5 bases and J by 5 bases, with 11 bases between the two germline ends. The CDR3 length is 13 residues.

The chain joins TRBV12-5 to TRBJ1-2; TRBD1 might be the D (6 bases). V was shortened by 6 bases and J by 8 bases, with 16 bases between the two germline ends. The germline V gene encodes CDR1 LGHNT and CDR2 FRNRAP. There are 13 residues in the CDR3. Here the CDR3 reads CASGETGWGGYTF. CDR3 coding DNA: TGTGCTAGTGGGGAAACAGGGTGGGGAGGCTACACCTTC.

The J gene is TRBJ2-5, the V gene TRBV27, with D hard to call. The ends were cut back, 2 bases at V and 1 base at J, with 11 bases in the middle. Germline loops: CDR1 MNHEY, CDR2 SMNVEV (reference sequence). The CDR3 has 15 residues. The CDR3 protein is CASSLRRAPQETQYF. Written as DNA, the CDR3 is TGTGCCAGCAGTTTACGCCGGGCACCCCAAGAGACCCAGTACTTC.

This rearrangement joins TRBV27 to TRBJ2-7; 12 bases line up with TRBD2. With 6 bases clipped from V and 2 bases from J, the junction kept 2 bases outside the gene matches. This CDR3 comprises 14 residues. Germline CDR1 is MNHEY and CDR2 is SMNVEV (reference sequence). The CDR3 protein is CASRGLAGPYEQYF. The CDR3 DNA sequence: TGTGCCAGCAGGGGACTAGCGGGTCCCTACGAGCAGTACTTC.

The CDR3 protein is CATSRDRTLEQFF. As DNA, the CDR3 is TGTGCCACCAGCAGAGATCGAACACTTGAGCAGTTCTTC. The V and J genes are TRBV15 and TRBJ2-1; D gene ambiguous. V lost 0 bases to trimming and J lost 9 bases, with 9 bases between them. Germline V lookup: CDR1 LNHNV, CDR2 YYDKDF (reference sequence). CDR3 length equals 13 residues.

The chain employs TRBV10-3 and TRBJ2-1; 7 bases are shared with TRBD1. The junction had 2 bases not matched to a gene; V was cut back by 3 bases and J by 12 bases. The V gene's germline CDR1 is ENHRY and CDR2 SYGVKD. The CDR3 totals 11 residues. The DNA of the CDR3 is TGTGCCATCAGTGAAGGGACAGTGCAGTTCTTC. Residues: CAISEGTVQFF.

This clone occurred a few times. The rearrangement links TRBV29-1 to TRBJ2-1; no reliable D call. The CDR3 runs to 13 residues. V gave up 6 bases and J gave up 10 bases, with 19 bases separating them. Germline-derived CDR1 and CDR2 are SQVTM and ANQGSEA. For the CDR3, the DNA is TGCAGCGTCCTCAGGCGTTACTCTCCAGAGCAGTTCTTC. Translating it yields CSVLRRYSPEQFF.

This rearrangement joins TRBV28 to TRBJ2-5; 9 bases align to TRBD2. J lost 3 bases, V lost 6 bases, and 8 bases had no gene match. This CDR3 contains 15 residues. Germline CDR1 MDHEN, CDR2 SYDVKM. The DNA of the CDR3 is TGTGCCAGCAGCCCTTTAGCGGGAGCGAAAGAGACCCAGTACTTC. Translated, it gives CASSPLAGAKETQYF.

The chain has TRBV10-3 and TRBJ2-1; weak D call: TRBD1 (5 bases). Germline assignment: CDR1 ENHRY and CDR2 SYGVKD. V was trimmed by 1 base and J by 9 bases, leaving 19 bases between them. The CDR3 runs 16 residues. CDR3 bases: TGTGCCATCAGTGAGTGGTCAGGACAAACCCCCAGTGAGCAGTTCTTC. It encodes CAISEWSGQTPSEQFF.

CDR3 residues: CASSCIGAFF. CDR3 in DNA: TGTGCCAGCAGCTGTATAGGTGCTTTCTTT. The chain combines TRBV11-3 with TRBJ1-1, with D hard to call. V was trimmed by 4 bases and J by 11 bases, leaving 8 bases between them. CDR1 is SGHNT and CDR2 is YENEEA in the germline V gene. The CDR3 has 10 residues.

The chain uses TRBV9 and TRBJ2-7; D gene ambiguous. This CDR3 has 14 residues. CDR1 and CDR2 from the germline V gene are SGDLS and YYNGEE. V was pared by 6 bases and J by 2 bases, with 15 bases between. The CDR3 spells CASTPERVPYEQYF. Written as DNA, the CDR3 is TGTGCCAGCACCCCAGAGCGCGTGCCCTACGAGCAGTACTTC.

This clone was counted a single time. The chain couples TRBV4-3 to TRBJ1-2; no reliable D call. V was clipped by 4 bases and J by 6 bases, with 15 bases between them. The CDR3 totals 14 residues. Germline V gives CDR1 LGHNA, CDR2 YSLEER. Here the CDR3 reads CASSLQRTAHGYTF. The DNA for the CDR3 is TGCGCCAGCAGCCTCCAACGGACGGCCCATGGCTACACCTTC.

On this clone itself: Different DNA sequences within this sample yield the same CDR3. The gene calls are TRBV28 and TRBJ1-1; D gene unclear. Germline V gene data show CDR1 as MDHEN and CDR2 as SYDVKM. With 4 bases removed from V and 5 bases from J, the gap between germline ends came to 5 bases. The CDR3 has 11 residues. CDR3 bases: TGTGCCAGCAGTTCCCTAACTGAAGCTTTCTTT. Translating gives CASSSLTEAFF.

V and J are TRBV14 and TRBJ2-2; 10 bases fit TRBD2. The V and J ends lost 4 bases and 4 bases, in that order; junction bases with no gene match: 3. The CDR3 contains 15 residues. Germline CDR1 is SGHDN and CDR2 is FVKESK. CDR3 residues: CASSRGLAFTGELFF. In DNA, the CDR3 is TGTGCCAGCAGCCGGGGACTAGCGTTCACCGGGGAGCTGTTTTTT.

This chain joins TRBV5-1 and TRBJ1-4; D uncertain. Trimming took off 0 bases at V and 6 bases at J, with 18 bases between the two ends. The CDR3 is 17 residues long. Germline-derived CDR1 and CDR2 are SGHRS and YFSETQ. CDR3 nucleotide sequence: TGCGCCAGCAGCTTGGATCGACGGGTGGAGGGCGATGAAAAACTGTTTTTT. Translating it yields CASSLDRRVEGDEKLFF.

This chain joins TRBV27 and TRBJ1-1, with D possibly TRBD1 on 5 matching bases. V was cut by 6 bases and J by 1 base, with 18 bases left in between. The CDR3 length is 16 residues. Germline CDR1 and CDR2: MNHEY and SMNVEV (reference sequence). Written as DNA, the CDR3 is TGTGCCAGCAGCATCCGGGGCCTAGACCCGAACACTGAAGCTTTCTTT. It yields the protein CASSIRGLDPNTEAFF.

The chain uses TRBV7-2 and TRBJ1-5, with a tentative D call TRBD1 (5 bases). This CDR3 is built from 15 residues. V lost 2 bases and J 1 base, leaving 9 bases between the germline ends. Germline-derived CDR1 and CDR2 are SGHTA and FQGNSA. As DNA, the CDR3 is TGTGCCAGCAGCTTACCAGGGCACAGCAATCAGCCCCAGCATTTT. Translated, it gives CASSLPGHSNQPQHF.

This chain links TRBV27 with TRBJ2-1; 9 nucleotides agree with TRBD2. CDR3 length: 19 amino acids. Unmatched junction bases numbered 14, after V lost 5 bases and J lost 0 bases. From germline, CDR1 is MNHEY and CDR2 SMNVEV (reference sequence). The CDR3 loop is CASSQPLTSGSSSYNEQFF. In nucleotides, the CDR3 is TGTGCCAGCAGTCAACCCTTGACTAGCGGATCTAGCTCCTACAATGAGCAGTTCTTC.

The chain couples TRBV5-5 to TRBJ2-1, with TRBD2 as a possible D gene (6 bases). The CDR3 length is 16 residues. V shed 3 bases and J shed 7 bases, with 20 bases lying between them. From germline, CDR1 is SGHKS and CDR2 YYEKEE (reference sequence). The CDR3 protein is CASSSLGGTPKNEQFF. CDR3 DNA: TGTGCCAGCAGCTCCCTAGGAGGGACCCCGAAGAATGAGCAGTTCTTC.

This clone was recorded a few times. This chain uses TRBV30 with TRBJ1-2, with 7 bases matching TRBD1. The CDR3 totals 12 residues. V lost 5 bases to trimming and J lost 8 bases; unmatched junction nucleotides: 8. The germline V gene encodes CDR1 GTSNPN and CDR2 SVGIG (reference sequence). The CDR3 bases are TGTGCCTGGTTGGACAGGCTGGAGGGCTACACCTTC. It specifies CAWLDRLEGYTF. The whole variable domain, remainder taken from reference TRBV30 and TRBJ1-2, is SQTIHQWPATLVQPVGSPLSLECTVEGTSNPNLYWYRQAAGRGLQLLFYSVGIGQISSEVPQNLSASRPQDRQFILSSKKLLLSDSGFYLCAWLDRLEGYTFGSGTRLTVV.